A single sample gave rise to the 24 T cell receptor beta chains below, sequenced in a study of spatial heterogeneity in lung cancer. Time point denoted: blood at routine non-recurrence follow-up after resection. Without sorting, whole RNA was sequenced from tumor, nontumor lung or frozen PBMC. Each CDR3 protein is one row after TCRdb ran MiXCR on the 5' RACE reads. The top ten hold around 38% of the sample, which has about 50,000 distinct CDR3 sequences, under 8% seen once. The sequencing used PBMCs, collected at follow-up. The receptors originated from a female donor with early-stage non-small cell lung cancer.

This clonotype showed up just a few times. This chain links TRBV6-2 or TRBV6-3 with TRBJ2-3, with 9 bases lining up with TRBD2. Trimming took 6 bases from V and 7 from J; bases not matched to a gene: 11. The CDR3 has 15 residues. Germline V gene lookup returns CDR1 MNHEY and CDR2 SVGEGT. For the CDR3, the DNA is TGTGCCAGCAGCTTAGCGGGGGAGCCCACGTATACGCAGTATTTT. As protein: CASSLAGEPTYTQYF.

The chain combines TRBV5-1 with TRBJ1-2, with D unresolved. Looked up from germline, CDR1 is SGHRS and CDR2 is YFSETQ. This CDR3 comprises 14 residues. Trimming left V 0 bases short and J 1 base short, with 7 bases between. CDR3: CASSLESVNYGYTF. DNA of the CDR3: TGCGCCAGCAGCTTGGAATCGGTTAACTATGGCTACACCTTC.

This clonotype was seen a handful of times. J is TRBJ2-7 and V is TRBV7-2; D unclear. This CDR3 has 13 amino acids. Trimming removed 2 bases from V and 3 bases from J, with 8 bases in between. Germline loops: CDR1 SGHTA, CDR2 FQGNSA. In nucleotides, the CDR3 is TGTGCCAGCAGCTTATATATGGGCTACGAGCAGTACTTC. Its protein product is CASSLYMGYEQYF.

On this clonotype itself: Likely a read error: the CDR3 ends without its conserved phenylalanine or tryptophan. The CDR3 DNA is TGTGCCAGTAGTAACCGACTAGCGGGGGGTTACAATGAGCAGTTCCTC. Translated: CASSNRLAGGYNEQFL. The chain carries TRBV19 and TRBJ2-1, with 13 bases identical to TRBD2. After removal of 4 bases from V and 4 bases from J, the junction contained 4 bases not matched to a gene. Per the germline V gene, CDR1 is LNHDA and CDR2 is SQIVND (reference sequence). This CDR3 region has 16 residues.

This clonotype was seen many times. The chain is built from TRBV9 and TRBJ2-3; D call uncertain. V lost 0 bases and J 2 bases, leaving 10 bases between the germline ends. The CDR3 is made up of 15 amino acids. Germline V CDR1 and CDR2: SGDLS, YYNGEE. CDR3 sequence: CASSVGHRDTDTQYF. DNA for the CDR3: TGTGCCAGCAGCGTAGGTCACAGAGACACAGATACGCAGTATTTT.

A few counts support this clonotype. V and J are TRBV6-5 and TRBJ2-7; TRBD1 matches 12 bases. Germline-derived CDR1 and CDR2 are MNHEY and SVGAGI. The junction had 8 bases not matched to a gene; V was cut back by 10 bases and J by 4 bases. The length of the CDR3 is 14 residues. CDR3 protein: CATSRDRGRYEQYF. The CDR3 DNA is TGTGCCACCTCCCGGGACAGGGGGCGATACGAGCAGTACTTC.

This clonotype was seen ten or more times. The CDR3 DNA reads as TGTGCCAGCAGCCCGACAGGGGAAGGCACCGGGGAGCTGTTTTTT. It is translated as CASSPTGEGTGELFF. The V and J genes are TRBV3-1 and TRBJ2-2; 8 nucleotides align to TRBD1. Germline V gives CDR1 LGHDT, CDR2 YNNKEL (reference sequence). V was clipped by 4 bases and J by 4 bases; unmatched bases: 5. This CDR3 is 15 amino acids long. The full variable domain, rest sourced from reference TRBV3-1 and TRBJ2-2, is DTAVSQTPKYLVTQMGNDKSIKCEQNLGHDTMYWYKQDSKKFLKIMFSYNNKELIINETVPNRFSPKSPDKAHLNLHINSLELGDSAVYFCASSPTGEGTGELFFGEGSRLTVL.

This clonotype was recorded at least ten times. V is TRBV20-1 and J is TRBJ1-1; D call uncertain. Trimming took off 3 bases at V and 8 bases at J, with 13 bases between the two ends. The CDR3 totals 12 residues. Germline CDR1 and CDR2: DFQATT and SNEGSKA (reference sequence). The CDR3 DNA is TGCAGTGCTAGGGGCTTCACCCAGGAAGCTTTCTTT. This gives the protein CSARGFTQEAFF.

The sample holds a few counts of this clonotype. CDR3 DNA: TGTGCCAGCACCCAACTAAGGACAGGAGAAGGCTACACCTTC. As protein: CASTQLRTGEGYTF. V usage is TRBV28 and J usage is TRBJ1-2, with TRBD1 matching 7 bases. This CDR3 spans 14 amino acids. Unmatched junction bases numbered 13, after V lost 7 bases and J lost 8 bases. The germline V gene has CDR1 MDHEN and CDR2 SYDVKM.

Many counts were recorded for this clonotype. The chain joins TRBV5-4 to TRBJ1-1, with D uncertain. This CDR3 region has 15 residues. The germline gives CDR1 SGHNT, CDR2 YYREEE (reference sequence). Trimming removed 3 bases from V and 5 bases from J, with 17 bases in between. The CDR3 loop reads CASSSLGRGITEAFF. CDR3 DNA: TGTGCCAGCAGCTCCTTGGGTCGAGGGATTACTGAAGCTTTCTTT.

The chain is built from TRBV12-3 or TRBV12-4 and TRBJ2-6; D not certain. The CDR3 has 15 amino acids. Trimming removed 7 bases at V and 0 bases at J, with 10 bases between. CDR3 residues: CASTLRNSGANVLTF. The CDR3 DNA reads as TGTGCCAGCACCCTTAGGAACTCTGGGGCCAACGTCCTGACTTTC.

This clonotype was seen only a few times. The rearrangement joins TRBV27 to TRBJ1-6; D is uncertain. The germline CDR1 and CDR2 sequences are MNHEY and SMNVEV (reference sequence). V was cut by 2 bases and J by 10 bases, with 12 bases left in between. The CDR3 has 14 residues. CDR3 sequence: CASSLRALGSPLHF. DNA for the CDR3: TGTGCCAGCAGTTTAAGGGCATTGGGGTCACCCCTCCACTTT.

The chain couples TRBV19 to TRBJ1-2; no clear D. There are 13 residues in the CDR3. From germline, CDR1 is LNHDA and CDR2 SQIVND (reference sequence). V lost 4 bases and J 5 bases, leaving 11 bases between the germline ends. The CDR3 region is CASSTLSGYGYTF. CDR3 in DNA: TGTGCCAGTAGTACCCTCTCGGGATATGGCTACACCTTC.

The gene calls are TRBV10-3 and TRBJ2-3, with no clear D. Trimming left V 2 bases short and J 3 bases short, with 3 bases between. This CDR3 contains 12 residues. CDR1 is ENHRY, CDR2 SYGVKD, per germline. CDR3 in amino acids: CAISETTDTQYF. DNA of the CDR3: TGTGCCATCAGTGAGACGACAGATACGCAGTATTTT.

The chain uses TRBV4-1 and TRBJ2-3; D gene unclear. Trimming pared 1 base from V and 5 bases from J, leaving 4 bases between. The CDR3 totals 12 residues. Germline V gene sequence: CDR1 MGHRA, CDR2 YSYEKL. DNA for the CDR3: TGCGCCAGCAGCCAAGTCGTAGATACGCAGTATTTT. Protein product: CASSQVVDTQYF.

The J gene is TRBJ1-5, the V gene TRBV2; 7 bases match TRBD1. Germline V lookup: CDR1 SNHLY, CDR2 FYNNEI. The V and J ends lost 5 bases and 0 bases, in that order; junction bases with no gene match: 10. This CDR3 has 17 residues. Here the CDR3 reads CASSPGTVTYSNQPQHF. CDR3 nucleotide sequence: TGTGCCAGCAGTCCCGGGACAGTTACATATAGCAATCAGCCCCAGCATTTT.

The chain carries TRBV5-1 and TRBJ2-1, with D tentatively TRBD2 (5 bases). The CDR3 loop spans 15 amino acids. The V end was cut by 1 base, the J end by 7 bases, with 15 bases between. CDR1 is SGHRS, CDR2 YFSETQ, per germline. This CDR3 reads CASSLFEVSGNEQFF. The DNA for the CDR3 is TGCGCCAGCAGCTTGTTTGAAGTTTCGGGAAATGAGCAGTTCTTC.

This clonotype has a count of ten or more. This chain connects TRBV20-1 to TRBJ2-3; tentative D call: TRBD1 (6 bases). Trimming stripped 6 bases from V and 5 bases from J, with 15 bases between. The CDR3 totals 13 residues. In germline, CDR1 is DFQATT, CDR2 SNEGSKA (reference sequence). The CDR3 sequence is CSAQGRVGDTQYF. In DNA, the CDR3 is TGCAGTGCACAGGGCCGGGTTGGAGATACGCAGTATTTT.

This clonotype showed up many times. J is TRBJ1-1 and V is TRBV7-2; no clear D gene. Between the trimmed V and J ends, which lost 6 bases and 7 bases, there was a span of 12 bases. The CDR3 is 12 residues long. Germline V CDR1 and CDR2: SGHTA, FQGNSA. The DNA for the CDR3 is TGTGCCAGCAGAGAACAGTTAGGTGAAGCTTTCTTT. Its translation is CASREQLGEAFF.

As to this clonotype: Sequence at one end of the junction differs from germline and may be a read error. The chain joins TRBV11-2 to TRBJ2-5, with 10 bases lining up with TRBD2. Germline V gene sequence: CDR1 SGHAT, CDR2 FQNNGV. CDR3 length: 18 amino acids. DNA for the CDR3: TGTGCCGGCAGCTTACGGGCTAGCGGGGGCGTTTTCCAAGAGACCCAGTACTTC. It is translated as CAGSLRASGGVFQETQYF.

Ten or more counts support this clonotype. The chain joins TRBV5-1 to TRBJ2-7; D not certain. The CDR3 is 15 amino acids. Germline V gives CDR1 SGHRS, CDR2 YFSETQ. V lost 2 bases, J lost 0 bases, and 12 bases lay in between. CDR3: CASSLRPRSSYEQYF. CDR3 in DNA: TGCGCCAGCAGCTTAAGACCCAGGAGCTCCTACGAGCAGTACTTC.

This clonotype has only a few counts. J is TRBJ2-7 and V is TRBV4-1, with 9 bases aligning to TRBD2. This CDR3 comprises 17 residues. The V gene end was trimmed by 1 base and the J gene end by 0 bases; junction bases not matched to a gene: 7. Per the germline V gene, CDR1 is MGHRA and CDR2 is YSYEKL. CDR3 coding DNA: TGCGCCAGCAGCCAAGTGGAGCTAGCGGGGTTCTCCTACGAGCAGTACTTC. Amino acids: CASSQVELAGFSYEQYF.

This sequence joins TRBV19 and TRBJ1-5; D unresolved. This CDR3 comprises 14 residues. Trimming left V 3 bases short and J 5 bases short, with 11 bases between. Per germline, CDR1 LNHDA and CDR2 SQIVND (reference sequence). For the CDR3, the DNA is TGTGCCAGTAGTATCTCGAGAGATTATCAGCCCCAGCATTTT. The encoded protein is CASSISRDYQPQHF.

CDR3 bases: TGCGCCAGCACCCCCGGGACAGGGAAAGCCGGGGAGCTGTTTTTT. This sequence encodes CASTPGTGKAGELFF. The chain uses TRBV5-1 and TRBJ2-2; 9 bases are a match to TRBD1. The germline V gene encodes CDR1 SGHRS and CDR2 YFSETQ. V lost 6 bases and J lost 6; bases outside the gene matches: 9. The CDR3 has 15 residues.